The 9 T cell receptor beta chains presented below share a single source sample, sequenced in a study of neurological immune-mediated disorders. TCRdb ran MiXCR on the 5' RACE reads and lists one entry per CDR3 protein. Here the sample spans tens of thousands of distinct CDR3 sequences, approximately 5.8% being singletons. Material for sequencing was CD4+ T cells from blood. The receptors come from a young woman with multiple sclerosis.

The sample holds many counts of this clonotype. The chain is built from TRBV5-1 and TRBJ2-6; 9 nucleotides align to TRBD1. CDR1 and CDR2 from the germline V gene are SGHRS and YFSETQ. Trimming removed 4 bases from V and 4 bases from J; junction bases left unmatched: 6. The CDR3 is 16 amino acids. The CDR3 reads CASSKGQGTGANVLTF. The DNA of the CDR3 is TGCGCCAGCAGCAAGGGACAGGGCACAGGGGCCAACGTCCTGACTTTC.

This clonotype was recorded at least ten times. The rearrangement joins TRBV12-3 or TRBV12-4 to TRBJ2-3; 9 positions match TRBD2. J gave up 2 bases and V 5 bases, and 5 bases lay outside the gene matches. This CDR3 has 15 amino acids. Here the CDR3 reads CASSHGLAPTDTQYF. The CDR3 DNA follows: TGTGCCAGCAGTCACGGACTAGCGCCCACAGATACGCAGTATTTT.

This clonotype has a count of ten or more. The chain couples TRBV6-1 to TRBJ1-2; 7 positions match TRBD1. The germline gives CDR1 MNHNS, CDR2 SASEGT. V trimming: 6 bases; J trimming: 0 bases; junction bases outside the gene matches: 13. The CDR3 loop spans 17 amino acids. CDR3 sequence (DNA): TGTGCCAGCAGCGAAAGAGAAAACAGGGGAACTAACTATGGCTACACCTTC. It encodes CASSERENRGTNYGYTF.

At least ten counts were recorded for this clonotype. The chain has TRBV29-1 and TRBJ1-1; D remains ambiguous. Germline values: CDR1 SQVTM, CDR2 ANQGSEA. The germline V and J ends were trimmed by 8 bases and 1 base, with 14 bases remaining between them. The CDR3 consists of 13 residues. CDR3 coding DNA: TGCAGCATCAAGTTTCCGGGGAACACTGAAGCTTTCTTT. It specifies CSIKFPGNTEAFF.

This clonotype was counted between two and nine times. The J gene is TRBJ2-1, the V gene TRBV28; 10 bases fit TRBD1. The CDR3 loop spans 13 amino acids. The trim removed 8 bases at V and 7 bases at J, leaving 5 bases unmatched. CDR1 and CDR2 from the germline V gene are MDHEN and SYDVKM. The CDR3 reads CASSDRGGNEQFF. The CDR3 DNA sequence: TGTGCCAGCTCGGACAGGGGGGGGAATGAGCAGTTCTTC.

This chain joins TRBV5-1 and TRBJ2-1; TRBD2 matches at 16 bases. J was trimmed by 7 bases and V by 2 bases; bases with no gene match: 9. This CDR3 spans 18 amino acids. Germline values: CDR1 SGHRS, CDR2 YFSETQ. The CDR3 DNA reads TGCGCCAGCAGCTTACTGACCCCGGGACTAGCGGGAGGGAATGAGCAGTTCTTC. This encodes CASSLLTPGLAGGNEQFF.

The table lists this clonotype with many counts. This chain links TRBV7-9 with TRBJ2-7; a possible D gene is TRBD1 (6 bases). V shed 2 bases and J shed 3 bases, with 8 bases lying between them. CDR3 size: 13 residues. Germline V CDR1 and CDR2: SEHNR, FQNEAQ (reference sequence). The CDR3 reads CASSLNRVYEQYF. The CDR3 DNA is TGTGCCAGCAGCTTAAACAGGGTCTACGAGCAGTACTTC.

This clonotype was observed many times. V is TRBV6-2 or TRBV6-3 and J is TRBJ2-7, with TRBD2 matching over 11 bases. Germline V gene sequence: CDR1 MNHEY, CDR2 SVGEGT. This CDR3 is 16 amino acids long. V gave up 4 bases and J gave up 0 bases; unmatched junction bases: 5. The CDR3 region is CASSLGGTSGSYEQYV. CDR3 DNA: TGTGCCAGCAGTTTGGGGGGGACTAGCGGCTCCTACGAGCAGTACGTC.

In its sample, this clonotype was seen many times. This chain connects TRBV11-2 to TRBJ1-1; D perhaps matches TRBD1 (6 bases). The CDR3 runs 14 residues. Germline V gene sequence: CDR1 SGHAT, CDR2 FQNNGV. The V gene lost 1 base and the J gene lost 3 bases, with 9 bases spanning the gap. Here the CDR3 reads CASSLVTGHTEAFF. CDR3 nucleotide sequence: TGTGCCAGCAGCTTAGTTACAGGGCACACTGAAGCTTTCTTT. The variable domain in full, with the rest retrieved from reference TRBV11-2 and TRBJ1-1, is EAGVAQSPRYKIIEKRQSVAFWCNPISGHATLYWYQQILGQGPKLLIQFQNNGVVDDSQLPKDRFSAERLKGVDSTLKIQPAKLEDSAVYLCASSLVTGHTEAFFGQGTRLTVV.